This record looks at one TCR beta chain sequence and its context. CDR1 and CDR2 from the germline V gene are SGDLS and YYNGEE. V shed 4 bases and J 3 bases; nucleotides not matched to a gene: 7. The CDR3 covers 14 residues. These data come from a study of blood T cell repertoires in COVID-19. Study-wide background: The analysed material was cDNA or gDNA that came from T cells, B-cell-depleted T cells, or PBMCs.

Method: immunoSEQ multiplex PCR; TCRdb's copy keeps in-frame clones and lacks some. Found here are approximately 200,000 clones, around 85% of them singletons; the top ten hold approximately 19%. Living in about 25 US areas, the participants were between roughly 18 and 89 years of age. This TCR derives from a man aged 35 to 55 who had recovered from COVID-19. V is TRBV9 and J is TRBJ2-7; the match to TRBD2 covers 7 bases. The sequenced material came from PBMCs or T cells enriched from blood (not recorded which). CDR3: CASSTKGEGYEQYF. The CDR3 coding sequence is TGTGCCAGCAGCACTAAAGGGGAGGGCTACGAGCAGTACTTC.